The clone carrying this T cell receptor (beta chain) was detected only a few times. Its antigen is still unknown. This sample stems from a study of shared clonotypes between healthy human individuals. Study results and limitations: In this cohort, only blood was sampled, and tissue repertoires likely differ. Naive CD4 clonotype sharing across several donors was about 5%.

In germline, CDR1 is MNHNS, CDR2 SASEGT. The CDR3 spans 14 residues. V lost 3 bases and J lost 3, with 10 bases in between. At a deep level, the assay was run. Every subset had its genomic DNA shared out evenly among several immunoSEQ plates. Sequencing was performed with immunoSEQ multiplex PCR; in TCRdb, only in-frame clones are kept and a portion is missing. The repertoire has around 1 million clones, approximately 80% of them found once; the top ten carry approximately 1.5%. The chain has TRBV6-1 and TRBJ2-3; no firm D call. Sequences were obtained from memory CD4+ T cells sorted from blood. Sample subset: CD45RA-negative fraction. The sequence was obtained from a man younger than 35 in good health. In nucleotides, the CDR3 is TGTGCCAGCAGTGAGACACGAAGAACAGATACGCAGTATTTT. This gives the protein CASSETRRTDTQYF.